This T cell receptor (beta chain) emerged from a study of long-term antiretroviral therapy in people with HIV. In the case of this clone: Its specificity is not known.

Trimming left V 2 bases short and J 7 bases short, with 3 bases between. The V gene's germline CDR1 is ENHRY and CDR2 SYGVKD. The CDR3 sequence is 11 residues long. It was version v3.0 of the immunoSEQ assay that was run at survey level. This table comes from immunoSEQ multiplex PCR, and its TCRdb copy is limited to in-frame clones, with some not included. The table shows 25,000 to 30,000 clones, with around 87% occurring only once. Study-wide findings and caveats: Controls had broader CDR3 length ranges than HIV repertoires did. Older ART regimens may have been in use when blood was drawn between the mid-2000s and the late 2010s.

The receptor was derived from a man between 35 and 55 years old with HIV. The chain uses TRBV10-3 and TRBJ2-1; D unresolved. The material sequenced was unsorted PBMCs, taken just over 2.6 years after starting antiretroviral therapy. The CDR3: CAISEGNEQFF. Here the CDR3 DNA reads TGTGCCATCAGTGAGGGGAATGAGCAGTTCTTC.